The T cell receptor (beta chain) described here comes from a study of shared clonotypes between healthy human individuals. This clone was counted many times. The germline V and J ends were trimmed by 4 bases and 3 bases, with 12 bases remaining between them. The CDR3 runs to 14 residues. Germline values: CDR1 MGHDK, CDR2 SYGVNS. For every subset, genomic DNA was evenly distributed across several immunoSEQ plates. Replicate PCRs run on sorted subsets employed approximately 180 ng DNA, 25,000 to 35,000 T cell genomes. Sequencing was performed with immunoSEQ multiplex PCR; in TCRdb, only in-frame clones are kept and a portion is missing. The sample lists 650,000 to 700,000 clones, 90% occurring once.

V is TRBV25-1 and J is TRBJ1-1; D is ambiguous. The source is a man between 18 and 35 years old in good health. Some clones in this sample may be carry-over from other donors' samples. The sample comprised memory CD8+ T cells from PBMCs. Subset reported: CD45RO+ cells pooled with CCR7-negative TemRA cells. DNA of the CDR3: TGTGCCAGCAGTGTCCACGGGAGGGACACTGAAGCTTTCTTT. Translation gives CASSVHGRDTEAFF.